A selection of T cell receptor beta chains follows, all from one sample in a study of blood T cell repertoires in COVID-19. This table comes from immunoSEQ multiplex PCR, and its TCRdb copy is limited to in-frame clones, with some not included. The sample gives some 130,000 clones, roughly 91% of which show up once; around 2.9% is in the top ten. The sample comprised peripheral blood. Receptors originate from a man aged 55 to 70 with active or convalescent COVID-19. The CDR3 runs from the conserved cysteine through the conserved F or W. D genes are given only for firm matches. Not every row has a clone size; where given, it reads once, few, many or a size class.

j_call: TRBJ2-1
d_call: TRBD2
v_call: TRBV28
clone_size: -
cdr3_nt: TGTGCCAGCAACGGGCTGACTAGCGGGAGTTTTAGGGATGAGCAGTTCTTC
cdr3_aa: CASNGLTSGSFRDEQFF

j_call: TRBJ2-3
d_call: TRBD2
v_call: TRBV28
clone_size: -
cdr3_nt: TGTGCCAGCAGTCCCCGGACTAGCGGGAGTAATACGCAGTATTTT
cdr3_aa: CASSPRTSGSNTQYF

j_call: TRBJ1-1
d_call: -
v_call: TRBV21-1
clone_size: -
cdr3_nt: TGTGCCAGCCCCGTCGTTGACAGGGGAGCTTTCTTT
cdr3_aa: CASPVVDRGAFF

j_call: TRBJ1-1
d_call: TRBD1
v_call: TRBV14
clone_size: -
cdr3_nt: TGTGCCAGCAGCCAAAAGGCGAACAGGGGGTGGACTGAAGCTTTCTTT
cdr3_aa: CASSQKANRGWTEAFF

j_call: TRBJ1-2
d_call: TRBD1
v_call: TRBV7-3
clone_size: -
cdr3_nt: TGTGCCAGCAGCTTCGGGACAGGGAACTATGGCTACACCTTC
cdr3_aa: CASSFGTGNYGYTF

j_call: TRBJ2-5
d_call: TRBD1
v_call: TRBV18
clone_size: -
cdr3_nt: TGTGCCAGCTCACCCGACAGGGTCCAACAAGAGACCCAGTACTTC
cdr3_aa: CASSPDRVQQETQYF

j_call: TRBJ2-3
d_call: -
v_call: TRBV7-2
clone_size: -
cdr3_nt: TGTGCCAGCAGCTGGAGGCGCACAGATACGCAGTATTTT
cdr3_aa: CASSWRRTDTQYF

j_call: TRBJ2-7
d_call: -
v_call: TRBV2
clone_size: -
cdr3_nt: TGTGCCAGCCGGGACACCCTACGCGAGCAGTACTTC
cdr3_aa: CASRDTLREQYF

j_call: TRBJ2-3
d_call: TRBD1
v_call: TRBV7-3
clone_size: -
cdr3_nt: TGTGCCAGCAGCTTGGGGACAGGGAGGACAGATACGCAGTATTTT
cdr3_aa: CASSLGTGRTDTQYF

j_call: TRBJ2-3
d_call: TRBD2
v_call: TRBV11-2
clone_size: once
cdr3_nt: TGTGCCAGCAGCTTGCTAGCGGGGCACACAGATACGCAGTATTTT
cdr3_aa: CASSLLAGHTDTQYF

j_call: TRBJ1-3
d_call: -
v_call: TRBV18
clone_size: -
cdr3_nt: TGTGCCAGCTCGCTGGATCGGAGCTCTGGAAACACCATATATTTT
cdr3_aa: CASSLDRSSGNTIYF

j_call: TRBJ2-3
d_call: -
v_call: TRBV7-7
clone_size: -
cdr3_nt: TGTGCTAGCAGCTTAGTGGGGATGAGGGAGGGCACAGATACGCAGTATTTT
cdr3_aa: CASSLVGMREGTDTQYF

j_call: TRBJ2-1
d_call: -
v_call: TRBV24-1
clone_size: -
cdr3_nt: TGTGCCACCAGTGAAGTAGGCAGGTTCAATGAGCAGTTCTTC
cdr3_aa: CATSEVGRFNEQFF

j_call: TRBJ2-7
d_call: TRBD1
v_call: TRBV5-4
clone_size: -
cdr3_nt: TGTGCCAGCAGCTTGGGGTCGGGACAGGGGTCCTACGAGCAGTACTTC
cdr3_aa: CASSLGSGQGSYEQYF

j_call: TRBJ2-7
d_call: -
v_call: TRBV4-3
clone_size: -
cdr3_nt: TGCGCCAGCAGCCAAACCGTAGCGCATCCCTACGAGCAGTACTTC
cdr3_aa: CASSQTVAHPYEQYF

j_call: TRBJ1-1
d_call: -
v_call: TRBV21-1
clone_size: few
cdr3_nt: TGTGCCAGCAGCAGTAACAGGCGAATGAACACTGAAGCTTTCTTT
cdr3_aa: CASSSNRRMNTEAFF